This entry lists 17 T cell receptor beta chains sequenced from one sample in a study of T cell responses to AZD1222 COVID-19 vaccine. This table comes from immunoSEQ multiplex PCR, and its TCRdb copy is limited to in-frame clones, with some not included. Of roughly 120,000 clones listed, 80% to 90% are singletons. The sample here was peripheral blood, taken on day 0 of AZD1222 vaccination. The receptors derive from an adult in good health.

The chain carries TRBV30 and TRBJ2-1, with D uncertain. In germline, CDR1 is GTSNPN, CDR2 SVGIG (reference sequence). Trimming shortened V by 0 bases and J by 5 bases, and 5 bases separated the two germline ends. The CDR3 loop spans 12 amino acids. The DNA for the CDR3 is TGTGCCTGGAGTGTAGGCGACAATGAGCAGTTCTTC. It specifies CAWSVGDNEQFF.

The chain links TRBV7-2 to TRBJ1-3; D might be TRBD1 (5 bases). The CDR3 sequence is 14 residues long. Trimming pared 5 bases from V and 7 bases from J, leaving 15 bases between. CDR1 is SGHTA, CDR2 FQGNSA, per germline. CDR3 bases: TGTGCCAGCAGCCAGACAGTTGCCCGGAACACCATATATTTT. Protein product: CASSQTVARNTIYF.

This chain uses TRBV9 with TRBJ1-2; the D is unclear. This CDR3 is built from 15 residues. CDR1 and CDR2 from the germline V gene are SGDLS and YYNGEE. Trimming pared 2 bases from V and 2 bases from J, leaving 13 bases between. In DNA, the CDR3 is TGTGCCAGCAGCGTTGGACCCGACGGGAACTATGGCTACACCTTC. As protein: CASSVGPDGNYGYTF.

V is TRBV19 and J is TRBJ2-7; 7 bases match TRBD1. The CDR3 consists of 13 residues. Trimming took 8 bases from V and 3 from J; bases not matched to a gene: 7. The germline gives CDR1 LNHDA, CDR2 SQIVND (reference sequence). The CDR3 spells CASADRDNYEQYF. CDR3 nucleotide sequence: TGTGCCAGTGCTGACAGGGATAACTACGAGCAGTACTTC.

The J gene is TRBJ2-1, the V gene TRBV7-3; D gene ambiguous. The CDR3 length is 12 residues. V was clipped by 6 bases and J by 9 bases, with 12 bases between them. Germline V gene data show CDR1 as SGHTA and CDR2 as FQGTGA. The CDR3: CASRFALGEQFF. Written as DNA, the CDR3 is TGTGCCAGCAGGTTCGCTTTGGGTGAGCAGTTCTTC. Full variable domain (outside the CDR3, taken from reference TRBV7-3 and TRBJ2-1): GAGVSQTPSNKVTEKGKYVELRCDPISGHTALYWYRQSLGQGPEFLIYFQGTGAADDSGLPNDRFFAVRPEGSVSTLKIQRTERGDSAVYLCASRFALGEQFFGPGTRLTVL.

The chain is built from TRBV28 and TRBJ1-2; D is undetermined. V lost 2 bases, J lost 8 bases, and 9 bases lay in between. CDR3 length equals 12 residues. From germline, CDR1 is MDHEN and CDR2 SYDVKM. CDR3 loop: CASSLGRAGYTF. The CDR3 DNA sequence: TGTGCCAGCAGTTTAGGGAGGGCGGGCTACACCTTC.

Ten or more counts support this clone. The chain employs TRBV18 and TRBJ2-7; 10 bases agree with TRBD1. Germline CDR1 is KGHSH and CDR2 is LQKENI. This CDR3 has 14 amino acids. J lost 5 bases, V lost 1 base, and 2 bases had no gene match. This CDR3 is CASSPQGQGHEQYF. The CDR3 nucleotides read TGTGCCAGCTCACCACAGGGACAGGGGCACGAGCAGTACTTC.

This chain uses TRBV10-3 with TRBJ2-5; weak D call: TRBD1 (6 bases). The CDR3 is 16 residues long. The germline V and J ends were trimmed by 4 bases and 4 bases, with 19 bases remaining between them. CDR1 is ENHRY, CDR2 SYGVKD, per germline. The CDR3: CAISGPAVGATETQYF. The CDR3 DNA is TGTGCCATCAGTGGACCAGCAGTGGGGGCAACAGAGACCCAGTACTTC.

V and J are TRBV6-2 or TRBV6-3 and TRBJ1-2; D is undetermined. In germline, CDR1 is MNHEY, CDR2 SVGEGT. The V end was cut by 6 bases, the J end by 7 bases, with 15 bases between. The CDR3 has 13 amino acids. DNA for the CDR3: TGTGCCAGCAGCTTTCAAGGGCTTGGTGGCTACACCTTC. It encodes CASSFQGLGGYTF.

The chain couples TRBV15 to TRBJ2-1, with 14 bases that match TRBD2. Trimming at V came to 3 bases and at J to 13 bases, leaving 11 bases not matched to a gene. This CDR3 has 16 amino acids. CDR1 and CDR2 from the germline V gene are LNHNV and YYDKDF (reference sequence). The CDR3 reads CATSSEGLAGVGGQFF. CDR3 DNA: TGTGCCACCAGCAGCGAGGGACTAGCGGGAGTGGGGGGTCAGTTCTTC.

The V and J genes are TRBV19 and TRBJ1-1; D perhaps matches TRBD1 (6 bases). V was trimmed by 6 bases and J by 4 bases, leaving 21 bases between them. CDR3 length equals 16 residues. Germline assignment: CDR1 LNHDA and CDR2 SQIVND (reference sequence). The CDR3 DNA is TGTGCCAGTAGCGCAAACAGGGTTGAAGGGAGCACTGAAGCTTTCTTT. Translated, it gives CASSANRVEGSTEAFF.

Details on this clone: One end of the junction does not line up with germline, which may come from a read error. The chain combines TRBV20-1 with TRBJ1-1, with D unresolved. Germline V gene lookup returns CDR1 DFQATT and CDR2 SNEGSKA (reference sequence). The CDR3 has 10 amino acids. For the CDR3, the DNA is TGCAGTGCCAGAGACACTGAAGCTTTCTTT. The encoded protein is CSARDTEAFF.

This rearrangement joins TRBV3-1 (or the pseudogene TRBV3-2) to TRBJ1-1, with D unclear. This CDR3 has 15 residues. V was pared by 8 bases and J by 3 bases, with 19 bases between. Germline loops: CDR1 LGHDT, CDR2 YNNKEL (reference sequence). The CDR3 DNA reads TGTGCCAGCGCTGATAGACCGGGGAGAGACACTGAAGCTTTCTTT. Amino acids: CASADRPGRDTEAFF.

This clone was seen a few times. The chain combines TRBV4-1 with TRBJ2-2, with TRBD2 matching over 7 bases. The CDR3 length is 16 residues. Trimming removed 6 bases from V and 8 bases from J; junction bases left unmatched: 15. Germline lookup yields CDR1 MGHRA and CDR2 YSYEKL. The CDR3 loop is CASRLTPGAREGELFF. In nucleotides, the CDR3 is TGCGCCAGCAGACTTACTCCCGGGGCGCGGGAGGGGGAGCTGTTTTTT.

The genes are TRBV7-8 and TRBJ1-1; unclear D gene. Trimming stripped 4 bases from V and 3 bases from J, with 9 bases between. The CDR3 sequence is 13 residues long. Germline V CDR1 and CDR2: SGHVS, FQNEAQ. DNA for the CDR3: TGTGCCAGCAGCTCGGACCGAGACACTGAAGCTTTCTTT. Protein sequence: CASSSDRDTEAFF.

The chain employs TRBV5-6 and TRBJ2-3; TRBD2 aligns across 9 bases. There are 16 residues in the CDR3. V gave up 0 bases and J gave up 4 bases; unmatched junction bases: 6. In germline, CDR1 is SGHDT, CDR2 YYEEEE. The chain's CDR3 is CASSLALAGVSDTQYF. The DNA for the CDR3 is TGTGCCAGCAGCTTGGCGTTAGCGGGAGTCTCAGATACGCAGTATTTT.

The chain is built from TRBV6-2 or TRBV6-3 and TRBJ1-6, with D perhaps matching TRBD1 (5 bases). CDR1 is MNHEY, CDR2 SVGEGT, per germline. The CDR3 covers 16 residues. Trimming pared 2 bases from V and 0 bases from J, leaving 8 bases between. As DNA, the CDR3 is TGTGCCAGCAGTTACGGGGGGAGCTCCTATAATTCACCCCTCCACTTT. Protein: CASSYGGSSYNSPLHF.